Below are 17 T cell receptor beta chains sequenced from a single sample in a study of blood T cell repertoires in COVID-19. Some clones are missing from TCRdb's copy, which holds only in-frame ones; the method was immunoSEQ multiplex PCR. Altogether 150,000 to 200,000 clones are present, under 90% being singletons, with the ten largest covering 15% to 20%. The sequenced sample was peripheral blood. These receptors were obtained from a person between 65 and 79 years old with COVID-19, enrolled during active disease.

This chain links TRBV29-1 with TRBJ1-2; the D gene is possibly TRBD1 (5 bases). The V end lost 1 base, the J end lost 4 bases, and 10 bases lay between the germline ends. The CDR3 sequence is 13 residues long. Germline V gene sequence: CDR1 SQVTM, CDR2 ANQGSEA. The CDR3 sequence: CSVEVGPSYGYTF. CDR3 in DNA: TGCAGCGTTGAAGTGGGGCCGAGCTATGGCTACACCTTC.

The V gene is TRBV7-8, the J gene TRBJ1-1; perhaps TRBD1 as D (5 bases). This CDR3 is 15 amino acids long. Germline CDR1 reads SGHVS; CDR2 reads FQNEAQ. The ends were cut back, 2 bases at V and 0 bases at J, with 10 bases in the middle. Here the CDR3 reads CASSLRRDLNTEAFF. CDR3 bases: TGTGCCAGCAGCTTACGCCGGGACTTGAACACTGAAGCTTTCTTT.

Only one count was recorded for this clone. The chain joins TRBV19 to TRBJ1-4; D not certain. Germline V gives CDR1 LNHDA, CDR2 SQIVND (reference sequence). CDR3 length: 13 amino acids. Deletions cut 5 bases from V and 3 bases from J, with 7 bases between. The CDR3 protein is CASSSDSNEKLFF. Here the CDR3 DNA reads TGTGCCAGTAGTTCGGACTCTAATGAAAAACTGTTTTTT.

V gene TRBV5-1 combines with J gene TRBJ2-5; TRBD2 matches 15 bases. V shed 3 bases and J 5 bases; nucleotides not matched to a gene: 5. Germline CDR1 SGHRS, CDR2 YFSETQ. The CDR3 is 16 residues long. DNA of the CDR3: TGCGCCAGCAGCTGGACTAGCGGGGGGGCCGGGGAGACCCAGTACTTC. It codes for CASSWTSGGAGETQYF. Full variable domain (outside the CDR3, taken from reference TRBV5-1 and TRBJ2-5): KAGVTQTPRYLIKTRGQQVTLSCSPISGHRSVSWYQQTPGQGLQFLFEYFSETQRNKGNFPGRFSGRQFSNSRSEMNVSTLELGDSALYLCASSWTSGGAGETQYFGPGTRLLVL.

This chain uses TRBV11-3 with TRBJ2-1; TRBD1 agrees at 12 bases. This CDR3 is 16 amino acids long. Germline CDR1 SGHNT, CDR2 YENEEA. Losses at the gene ends were 2 bases for V and 7 bases for J; bases not matched to a gene: 6. CDR3 residues: CASSLFGTGGGNEQFF. For the CDR3, the DNA is TGTGCCAGCAGCTTATTTGGGACAGGGGGCGGGAATGAGCAGTTCTTC. Full variable domain (outside the CDR3, taken from reference TRBV11-3 and TRBJ2-1): EAGVVQSPRYKIIEKKQPVAFWCNPISGHNTLYWYLQNLGQGPELLIRYENEEAVDDSQLPKDRFSAERLKGVDSTLKIQPAELGDSAVYLCASSLFGTGGGNEQFFGPGTRLTVL.

This clone was counted only a few times. This chain joins TRBV5-4 and TRBJ2-7; a weak D match, TRBD2 (6 bases). CDR1 and CDR2 from the germline V gene are SGHNT and YYREEE (reference sequence). The CDR3 covers 12 residues. The germline V and J ends were trimmed by 4 bases and 3 bases, with 8 bases remaining between them. CDR3: CASSPGGYEQYF. Here the CDR3 DNA reads TGTGCCAGCAGCCCCGGGGGCTACGAGCAGTACTTC.

V gene TRBV25-1 combines with J gene TRBJ1-3; D is uncertain. V was clipped by 4 bases and J by 7 bases, with 5 bases between them. This CDR3 spans 11 amino acids. Germline lookup yields CDR1 MGHDK and CDR2 SYGVNS. The CDR3 nucleotides read TGTGCCAGCAGTGTCTCCAACACCATATATTTT. Its protein is CASSVSNTIYF.

V gene TRBV7-2 combines with J gene TRBJ2-7; maybe TRBD1 (5 bases). The V gene's germline CDR1 is SGHTA and CDR2 FQGNSA. The CDR3 loop spans 14 amino acids. V dropped 4 bases and J dropped 6 bases, with 16 bases sitting between them. CDR3 in DNA: TGTGCCAGCAGCTCGGTCCCTCGACAGAGCGAGCAGTACTTC. It is translated as CASSSVPRQSEQYF. Based on the CDR3 plus reference TRBV7-2 and TRBJ2-7, the full variable domain is GAGVSQSPSNKVTEKGKDVELRCDPISGHTALYWYRQSLGQGLEFLIYFQGNSAPDKSGLPSDRFSAERTGGSVSTLTIQRTQQEDSAVYLCASSSVPRQSEQYFGPGTRLTVT.

V usage is TRBV28 and J usage is TRBJ2-7; TRBD1 might be the D (6 bases). With 3 bases removed from V and 1 base from J, the gap between germline ends came to 7 bases. From germline, CDR1 is MDHEN and CDR2 SYDVKM. This CDR3 contains 13 residues. CDR3 coding DNA: TGTGCCAGCAGTTTTCAGGGGTCCTACGAGCAGTACTTC. Its translation is CASSFQGSYEQYF.

The chain is built from TRBV5-8 and TRBJ1-4, with D perhaps TRBD1 (5 bases). Germline-derived CDR1 and CDR2 are SGHTS and YDEGEE. The CDR3 contains 16 residues. V lost 4 bases, J lost 6 bases, and 19 bases lay in between. The CDR3 loop reads CASSVDPFEQDEKLFF. Written as DNA, the CDR3 is TGTGCCAGCAGCGTGGATCCTTTTGAACAGGATGAAAAACTGTTTTTT.

This clone was observed once. The CDR3 DNA sequence: TGCGCCAGCAGCTTGGCCCCCCCCGCGGGTGGCACTGAAGCTTTCTTT. It encodes CASSLAPPAGGTEAFF. This chain links TRBV5-1 with TRBJ1-1; D ambiguous. Germline CDR1 reads SGHRS; CDR2 reads YFSETQ. V was pared by 0 bases and J by 4 bases, with 16 bases between. This CDR3 comprises 16 residues.

V usage is TRBV27 and J usage is TRBJ2-7; TRBD2 matches at 8 bases. From germline, CDR1 is MNHEY and CDR2 SMNVEV (reference sequence). This CDR3 region has 13 residues. Trimming took 5 bases from V and 3 from J; bases not matched to a gene: 3. The CDR3 sequence: CASSSGSRYEQYF. DNA of the CDR3: TGTGCCAGCAGTAGCGGGAGTCGCTACGAGCAGTACTTC.

V is TRBV7-9 and J is TRBJ2-7; 7 bases match TRBD1. Germline-derived CDR1 and CDR2 are SEHNR and FQNEAQ (reference sequence). V lost 5 bases and J lost 2; bases outside the gene matches: 12. This CDR3 region has 16 residues. The CDR3 nucleotides read TGTGCCAGCAGCGCCATGGTGGTGACAGGGACCTACGAGCAGTACTTC. Its translation is CASSAMVVTGTYEQYF.

The chain employs TRBV7-2 and TRBJ2-2, with 12 bases aligning to TRBD2. There are 19 residues in the CDR3. Germline V gene data show CDR1 as SGHTA and CDR2 as FQGNSA. V was pared by 3 bases and J by 3 bases, with 11 bases of the junction left unmatched. This CDR3 is CASSLGGLAGLGDTGELFF. The CDR3 nucleotides read TGTGCCAGCAGCTTGGGCGGACTAGCGGGATTGGGGGACACCGGGGAGCTGTTTTTT.

V gene TRBV12-3 or TRBV12-4 combines with J gene TRBJ1-1; D is possibly TRBD1 (5 bases). The V end lost 0 bases, the J end lost 7 bases, and 9 bases lay between the germline ends. The CDR3 consists of 13 residues. The CDR3: CASSLAQGVEAFF. The CDR3 coding sequence is TGTGCCAGCAGTTTAGCGCAGGGTGTTGAAGCTTTCTTT.

The chain joins TRBV28 to TRBJ1-2; TRBD1 is a possible D gene (5 bases). This CDR3 contains 16 residues. V lost 5 bases, J lost 8 bases, and 24 bases lay in between. The V gene's germline CDR1 is MDHEN and CDR2 SYDVKM. The CDR3 protein is CASSPPLGRVRDGYTF. DNA of the CDR3: TGTGCCAGCAGTCCCCCGCTTGGGAGGGTGAGGGACGGCTACACCTTC.

As DNA, the CDR3 is TGTGCCACGGGGAGGAGAACCGACAATGAGCAGTTCTTC. It is translated as CATGRRTDNEQFF. This sequence joins TRBV12-3 or TRBV12-4 and TRBJ2-1; tentative D call: TRBD2 (6 bases). Trimming took off 10 bases at V and 5 bases at J, with 15 bases between the two ends. The CDR3 is 13 residues long.